The 30 T cell receptor beta chains given below trace back to one sample, sequenced in a study of blood T cells in healthy people across ages. With a J-beta primer mix and a sample-barcoded 5' primer, a second PCR ran about 7 to 12 cycles. TCRdb fed the 5' RACE reads into MiXCR, producing one record per CDR3 protein. The sample lists approximately 1,000,000 distinct CDR3 sequences; around two fifths were seen once. The material sequenced was blood. The source of these receptors is a man aged 18 to 30 in good health.

This clonotype was picked up a small number of times. The J gene is TRBJ2-5, the V gene TRBV20-1; possible D gene TRBD2, 7 bases. With 3 bases removed from V and 11 bases from J, the gap between germline ends came to 19 bases. The CDR3 has 13 amino acids. CDR1 is DFQATT, CDR2 SNEGSKA, per germline (reference sequence). This CDR3 is CSASWGGGNEQYF. CDR3 bases: TGCAGTGCTAGTTGGGGGGGCGGGAATGAGCAGTACTTC.

This clonotype was found a few times. V gene TRBV7-2 combines with J gene TRBJ1-1, with 7 bases that match TRBD1. This CDR3 has 16 amino acids. Germline V CDR1 and CDR2: SGHTA, FQGNSA. V was pared by 1 base and J by 4 bases, with 9 bases of the junction left unmatched. This CDR3 is CASSLGRPDRATEAFF. CDR3 bases: TGTGCCAGCAGCTTAGGCCGACCCGACAGGGCCACTGAAGCTTTCTTT.

CDR3 protein: CAISEDSVYQPQHF. The DNA of the CDR3 is TGTGCCATCAGTGAGGACAGTGTTTATCAGCCCCAGCATTTT. This chain uses TRBV10-3 with TRBJ1-5; possibly TRBD1 for D (5 bases). Germline CDR1 is ENHRY and CDR2 is SYGVKD. The V end was cut by 2 bases, the J end by 5 bases, with 10 bases between. The CDR3 has 14 residues.

This chain connects TRBV10-3 to TRBJ2-7, with TRBD2 matching over 7 bases. Germline V gene data show CDR1 as ENHRY and CDR2 as SYGVKD. CDR3 length: 13 amino acids. V shed 5 bases and J 3 bases; nucleotides not matched to a gene: 4. This CDR3 is CAISQPGGYEQYF. CDR3 coding DNA: TGTGCCATCAGTCAACCGGGGGGCTACGAGCAGTACTTC.

The rearrangement joins TRBV18 to TRBJ2-1; TRBD2 matches 9 bases. This CDR3 is built from 17 residues. CDR1 KGHSH and CDR2 LQKENI come from the germline V gene. With 3 bases clipped from V and 9 bases from J, the junction kept 15 bases outside the gene matches. The CDR3 DNA is TGTGCCAGCTCACCGAGAACCAGTCAAGCGGGAGGTGCTGAGCAGTTCTTC. This codes for CASSPRTSQAGGAEQFF.

The sample holds a few counts of this clonotype. The chain combines TRBV5-6 with TRBJ2-5; no clear D gene. This CDR3 comprises 12 residues. Germline values: CDR1 SGHDT, CDR2 YYEEEE. Trimming took off 1 base at V and 12 bases at J, with 13 bases between the two ends. CDR3: CASSLSGWVKYF. Written as DNA, the CDR3 is TGTGCCAGCAGCTTGAGTGGGTGGGTTAAGTACTTC.

Many counts were recorded for this clonotype. V and J are TRBV12-3 or TRBV12-4 and TRBJ2-2; unclear D gene. The V gene lost 2 bases and the J gene lost 0 bases, with 4 bases spanning the gap. The CDR3 covers 14 residues. CDR3 in DNA: TGTGCCAGCAGTTTACGGGCGAACACCGGGGAGCTGTTTTTT. Translation gives CASSLRANTGELFF.

The table lists this clonotype with a few counts. At one of its ends the junction is not consistent with the germline gene, which may arise from a read error. The chain employs TRBV3-1 and TRBJ2-3; D is possibly TRBD1 or TRBD2 (5 bases each). Germline values: CDR1 LGHDT, CDR2 YNNKEL (reference sequence). This CDR3 is built from 14 residues. Here the CDR3 reads CASSQGDRTNTQYF. The DNA of the CDR3 is TGTGCCAGCAGCCAGGGGGATCGCACAAATACGCAGTATTTT.

This clonotype was seen more than once but under ten times. This rearrangement joins TRBV29-1 to TRBJ1-1, with 9 bases identical to TRBD1. CDR1 and CDR2 from the germline V gene are SQVTM and ANQGSEA. The V gene end was trimmed by 7 bases and the J gene end by 5 bases; junction bases not matched to a gene: 8. The CDR3 loop spans 13 amino acids. CDR3 residues: CSGYGTGLTEAFF. The CDR3 DNA sequence: TGCAGCGGCTACGGGACAGGGTTGACTGAAGCTTTCTTT.

This clonotype has just one count. The chain combines TRBV24-1 with TRBJ2-5; maybe TRBD1 (5 bases). Per the germline V gene, CDR1 is KGHDR and CDR2 is SFDVKD. This CDR3 region has 14 residues. Trimming left V 2 bases short and J 3 bases short, with 9 bases between. The CDR3 nucleotides are TGTGCCACCAGTGATTCTGACAGAAAAGAGACCCAGTACTTC. It specifies CATSDSDRKETQYF.

There are a few counts of this clonotype. The rearrangement joins TRBV12-3 or TRBV12-4 to TRBJ2-3; 7 nucleotides agree with TRBD1. With 5 bases clipped from V and 5 bases from J, the junction kept 7 bases outside the gene matches. This CDR3 is built from 14 residues. CDR3 loop: CASSRTGVGDTQYF. The CDR3 DNA reads TGTGCCAGCAGTCGTACAGGGGTTGGAGATACGCAGTATTTT.

The rearrangement uses TRBV25-1 and TRBJ1-2, with a possible D match to TRBD1 (5 bases). The germline V gene has CDR1 MGHDK and CDR2 SYGVNS. Trimming took 5 bases from V and 3 from J, leaving 19 bases between them. The CDR3 is 16 amino acids. CDR3 protein: CASSSAYGGKDYGYTF. The CDR3 nucleotides read TGTGCCAGCAGTTCAGCGTACGGGGGAAAAGACTATGGCTACACCTTC.

This sequence joins TRBV30 and TRBJ1-6; 7 positions agree with TRBD1. J lost 6 bases, V lost 3 bases, and 2 bases had no gene match. The germline gives CDR1 GTSNPN, CDR2 SVGIG (reference sequence). The CDR3 totals 13 residues. CDR3 region: CAWRQGFNSPLHF. The CDR3 DNA reads as TGTGCCTGGAGACAGGGGTTTAATTCACCCCTCCACTTT.

The V gene is TRBV20-1, the J gene TRBJ1-3; D is unresolved. This CDR3 contains 12 residues. The germline V gene has CDR1 DFQATT and CDR2 SNEGSKA (reference sequence). V lost 5 bases, J lost 0 bases, and 5 bases lay in between. As DNA, the CDR3 is TGCAGTGCTCGGTTCTCTGGAAACACCATATATTTT. Protein sequence: CSARFSGNTIYF.

This clonotype was observed many times. This chain joins TRBV7-8 and TRBJ2-1; 7 nucleotides align to TRBD1. Unmatched junction bases numbered 10, after V lost 5 bases and J lost 9 bases. Germline V gene lookup returns CDR1 SGHVS and CDR2 FQNEAQ. The CDR3 contains 14 residues. The chain's CDR3 is CASSQITGDSEQFF. CDR3 nucleotide sequence: TGTGCCAGCAGCCAAATAACAGGGGATTCTGAGCAGTTCTTC.

This clonotype was picked up a small number of times. The chain is built from TRBV5-4 and TRBJ2-2; weak D call: TRBD1 (6 bases). Trimming stripped 4 bases from V and 3 bases from J, with 16 bases between. CDR1 and CDR2 from the germline V gene are SGHNT and YYREEE (reference sequence). This CDR3 spans 16 amino acids. CDR3: CASSLRGTPDTGELFF. The CDR3 DNA reads TGTGCCAGCAGCCTCCGAGGGACACCTGACACCGGGGAGCTGTTTTTT.

The chain employs TRBV20-1 and TRBJ2-3; D may match TRBD1 or TRBD2 (6 bases each). This CDR3 contains 17 residues. Germline V gives CDR1 DFQATT, CDR2 SNEGSKA (reference sequence). V was cut by 0 bases and J by 2 bases, with 18 bases left in between. CDR3 amino acids: CSARDRVGRGLTDTQYF. For the CDR3, the DNA is TGCAGTGCTAGAGATAGGGTCGGCAGGGGACTCACAGATACGCAGTATTTT.

This clonotype was observed a few times. The CDR3 region is CASSLSGGAQPQHF. The CDR3 DNA reads as TGTGCCAGCAGTTTATCAGGGGGGGCTCAGCCCCAGCATTTT. The V gene is TRBV27, the J gene TRBJ1-5, with D possibly being TRBD1 (6 bases). The germline CDR1 and CDR2 sequences are MNHEY and SMNVEV (reference sequence). The V end lost 0 bases, the J end lost 6 bases, and 9 bases lay between the germline ends. The CDR3 runs to 14 residues.

The chain combines TRBV6-6 with TRBJ2-7; 7 bases are a match to TRBD1. V lost 4 bases and J lost 3; bases outside the gene matches: 9. Germline V gene data show CDR1 as MNHNY and CDR2 as SVGAGI (reference sequence). The CDR3 consists of 15 residues. CDR3 sequence reads: CASSSQTGINYEQYF. CDR3 in DNA: TGTGCCAGCAGTTCCCAGACAGGGATTAACTACGAGCAGTACTTC.

This chain uses TRBV5-1 with TRBJ2-5; D may correspond to TRBD1 or TRBD2 (5 bases each). The germline V gene has CDR1 SGHRS and CDR2 YFSETQ. The length of the CDR3 is 15 residues. Trimming left V 4 bases short and J 2 bases short, with 15 bases between. CDR3 DNA sequence: TGCGCCAGCAGCCGAGACGGGGACCCACAAGAGACCCAGTACTTC. As protein: CASSRDGDPQETQYF.

The chain combines TRBV4-1 with TRBJ2-3; no clear D gene. The CDR3 runs 14 residues. Germline V gene data show CDR1 as MGHRA and CDR2 as YSYEKL. Trimming pared 0 bases from V and 4 bases from J, leaving 8 bases between. The CDR3 DNA sequence: TGCGCCAGCAGCCAAGATACGGTCGCAGATACGCAGTATTTT. Protein sequence: CASSQDTVADTQYF.

CDR3 in amino acids: CASSFSYWTPGAEGLSSEQFF. In DNA form, the CDR3 reads TGTGCCAGCAGTTTCAGCTATTGGACCCCTGGTGCTGAAGGGTTGTCCAGTGAGCAGTTCTTC. The J gene is TRBJ2-1, the V gene TRBV28; D unresolved. From germline, CDR1 is MDHEN and CDR2 SYDVKM. The V end was cut by 3 bases, the J end by 9 bases, with 36 bases between. The CDR3 is 21 residues long.

This clonotype was picked up a small number of times. The chain couples TRBV20-1 to TRBJ2-1; a weak D match, TRBD2 (5 bases). This CDR3 is 17 amino acids long. Germline V gene lookup returns CDR1 DFQATT and CDR2 SNEGSKA (reference sequence). The V and J ends lost 1 base and 1 base respectively, with 17 bases between them. CDR3 DNA: TGCAGTGCTAGAGGCCGAAATTTACGGGGATCCTACAATGAGCAGTTCTTC. Translating it yields CSARGRNLRGSYNEQFF.

This clonotype was detected only a few times. The rearrangement uses TRBV7-9 and TRBJ1-2, with 8 bases fitting TRBD1. The germline gives CDR1 SEHNR, CDR2 FQNEAQ (reference sequence). The CDR3 covers 15 residues. V was pared by 5 bases and J by 0 bases, with 5 bases of the junction left unmatched. CDR3 in amino acids: CASSTGQGTNYGYTF. The CDR3 region has the DNA TGTGCCAGCAGCACTGGACAGGGTACTAACTATGGCTACACCTTC.

This chain connects TRBV7-2 to TRBJ1-1; D perhaps matches TRBD1 (6 bases). V lost 5 bases to trimming and J lost 4 bases, with 20 bases between them. This CDR3 comprises 16 residues. Germline CDR1 and CDR2: SGHTA and FQGNSA. The CDR3 loop is CASSRLIGGLGTEAFF. The CDR3 coding sequence is TGTGCCAGCAGCCGGTTAATCGGGGGCTTGGGCACTGAAGCTTTCTTT.

The chain carries TRBV12-3 or TRBV12-4 and TRBJ2-4; D is possibly TRBD2 (6 bases). The V end was cut by 3 bases, the J end by 15 bases, with 12 bases between. This CDR3 is built from 11 residues. Here the CDR3 reads CASSFGTSLYF. The CDR3 nucleotides read TGTGCCAGCAGTTTCGGGACTTCCCTGTACTTC.

Comments on this clonotype: The germline gene is not matched at one end of the junction; a read error may be the cause. The chain carries TRBV28 and TRBJ2-3, with D perhaps matching TRBD1 (5 bases). Germline CDR1 and CDR2: MDHEN and SYDVKM. This CDR3 is built from 14 residues. CDR3 residues: CTSSSGPRKDTQYF. DNA for the CDR3: TGTACCAGCAGCTCAGGGCCCCGTAAAGATACGCAGTATTTT.

The gene calls are TRBV15 and TRBJ2-5; D remains ambiguous. Germline V gene data show CDR1 as LNHNV and CDR2 as YYDKDF (reference sequence). Trimming removed 3 bases at V and 0 bases at J, with 5 bases between. CDR3 length: 13 residues. DNA for the CDR3: TGTGCCACCAGCAGCCAGAACCAAGAGACCCAGTACTTC. This translates into CATSSQNQETQYF.

The chain combines TRBV6-2 or TRBV6-3 with TRBJ1-2, with TRBD1 matching 7 bases. The CDR3 covers 16 residues. CDR1 MNHEY and CDR2 SVGEGT come from the germline V gene. The trim removed 5 bases at V and 2 bases at J, leaving 11 bases unmatched. The CDR3 region has the DNA TGTGCCAGCAGTAAAGATCGGGACAGACCAAACTATGGCTACACCTTC. This gives the protein CASSKDRDRPNYGYTF.

The chain links TRBV20-1 to TRBJ1-2, with TRBD1 identical over 7 bases. The CDR3 is made up of 13 amino acids. V was pared by 0 bases and J by 4 bases, with 2 bases of the junction left unmatched. Looked up from germline, CDR1 is DFQATT and CDR2 is SNEGSKA (reference sequence). CDR3 protein: CSARDWDSYGYTF. The CDR3 coding sequence is TGCAGTGCTAGAGATTGGGACAGCTATGGCTACACCTTC.